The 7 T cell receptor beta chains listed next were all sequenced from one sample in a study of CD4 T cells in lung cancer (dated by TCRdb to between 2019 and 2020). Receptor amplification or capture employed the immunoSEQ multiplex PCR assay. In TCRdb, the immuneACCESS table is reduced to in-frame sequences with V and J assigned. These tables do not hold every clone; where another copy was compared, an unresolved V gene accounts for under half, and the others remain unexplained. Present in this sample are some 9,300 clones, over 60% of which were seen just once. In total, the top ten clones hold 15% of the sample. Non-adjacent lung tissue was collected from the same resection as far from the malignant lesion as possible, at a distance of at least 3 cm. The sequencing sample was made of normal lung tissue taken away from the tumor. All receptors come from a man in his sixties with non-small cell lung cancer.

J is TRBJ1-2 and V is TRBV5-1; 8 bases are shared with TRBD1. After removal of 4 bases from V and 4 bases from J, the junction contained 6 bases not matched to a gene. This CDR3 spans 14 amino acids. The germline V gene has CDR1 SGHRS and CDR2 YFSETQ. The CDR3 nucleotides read TGCGCCAGCAGCCCTAGTGGGACAGGCTATGGCTACACCTTC. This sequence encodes CASSPSGTGYGYTF.

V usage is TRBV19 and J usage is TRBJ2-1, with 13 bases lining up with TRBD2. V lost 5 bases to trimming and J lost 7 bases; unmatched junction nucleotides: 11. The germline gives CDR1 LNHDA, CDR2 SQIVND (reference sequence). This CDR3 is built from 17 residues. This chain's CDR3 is CASSLFRTSGSPNEQFF. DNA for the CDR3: TGTGCCAGTAGTTTGTTCCGGACTAGCGGGAGTCCGAATGAGCAGTTCTTC.

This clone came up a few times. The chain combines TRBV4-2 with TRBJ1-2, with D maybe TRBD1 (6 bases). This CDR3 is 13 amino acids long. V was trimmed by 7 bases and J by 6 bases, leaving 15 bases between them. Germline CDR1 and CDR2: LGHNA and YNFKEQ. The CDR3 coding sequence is TGTGCCAGCACCCCCAGCCCAGGGGATGGCTACACCTTC. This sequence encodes CASTPSPGDGYTF.

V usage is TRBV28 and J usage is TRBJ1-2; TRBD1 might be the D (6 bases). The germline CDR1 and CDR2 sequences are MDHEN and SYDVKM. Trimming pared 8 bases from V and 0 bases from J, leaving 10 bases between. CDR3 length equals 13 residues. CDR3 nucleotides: TGTGCCAGCCAGACAGGAGCTAACTATGGCTACACCTTC. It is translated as CASQTGANYGYTF.

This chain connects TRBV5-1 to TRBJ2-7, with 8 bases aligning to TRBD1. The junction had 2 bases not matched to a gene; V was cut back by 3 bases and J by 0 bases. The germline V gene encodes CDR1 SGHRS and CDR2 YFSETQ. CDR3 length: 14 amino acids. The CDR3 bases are TGCGCCAGCAGCTCGGGACAGGTCTCCTACGAGCAGTACTTC. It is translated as CASSSGQVSYEQYF.

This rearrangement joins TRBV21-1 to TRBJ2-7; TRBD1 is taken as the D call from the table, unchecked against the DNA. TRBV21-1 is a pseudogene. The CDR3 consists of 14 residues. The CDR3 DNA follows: TGTGCCAGCAGCAAGAGGGACAGGGCGGGCGAGCAGTACGTC. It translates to CASSKRDRAGEQYV.

The CDR3 coding sequence is TGCGCCAGCAGCCAAGAGTACAGGGAAGAGACCCAGTACTTC. It codes for CASSQEYREETQYF. This sequence joins TRBV4-1 and TRBJ2-5; D is possibly TRBD1 (6 bases). Trimming stripped 0 bases from V and 3 bases from J, with 8 bases between. This CDR3 is 14 amino acids long. Germline V gene sequence: CDR1 MGHRA, CDR2 YSYEKL.